In this sample, the clone carrying this TCR beta chain turned up a few times. This entry belongs to a study of cytomegalovirus exposure and HLA in healthy donors. V shed 0 bases, J shed 2 bases, and the junction held 4 bases outside the gene matches. The CDR3 length is 16 residues. In germline, CDR1 is SGHTA, CDR2 FQGNSA. The PCR used 60 Vbeta and 13 Jbeta primers. Profiling relied on immunoSEQ multiplex PCR, and the TCRdb table lists in-frame clones only, not all of them. The table records about 110,000 clones, about an eighth of them present only once. Sequencing was carried out using PBMCs. The rearrangement links TRBV7-2 to TRBJ2-7; 10 bases are shared with TRBD2. This sequence originates from a man aged 40-49 years in good health and CMV-seropositive. In DNA, the CDR3 is TGTGCCAGCAGCTTAGCGACTAGCGGGCCTACCTACGAGCAGTACTTC. Amino acid sequence: CASSLATSGPTYEQYF.